A single sample is the source of the 31 T cell receptor beta chains below, sequenced in a study of CD8+CD57+ T cells in acquired aplastic anemia. The authors sequenced patients whose flow cytometry had shown CD8+CD57+ cell expansion. Genomic DNA, serving as template, underwent TCR beta VDJ and CDR3 profiling. TCRdb fed the reads into MiXCR, producing one record per CDR3 protein. The profile shows around 200,000 distinct CDR3 sequences, roughly 53% of them singletons. The sample comprised sorted CD4+, CD8+, or CD8+CD57+ T cells (not recorded which) from PBMCs. The source is a human donor with aplastic anemia.

This clonotype was counted a few times. The chain employs TRBV29-1 and TRBJ1-2, with TRBD1 identical over 7 bases. The CDR3 spans 17 residues. With V trimmed by 0 bases and J by 7 bases, 17 bases remained unmatched. Germline V gene data show CDR1 as SQVTM and CDR2 as ANQGSEA. The CDR3 reads CSVEDPRGSRGKSGYTF. The CDR3 DNA is TGCAGCGTTGAAGATCCTCGGGGAAGCAGGGGGAAGAGTGGCTACACCTTC.

The V call is TRBV12-3 or TRBV12-4, the J call TRBJ2-1, with D perhaps matching TRBD2 (6 bases). The CDR3 contains 14 residues. Trimming pared 6 bases from V and 7 bases from J, leaving 16 bases between. The CDR3 spells CASRSRDSWNEQFF. CDR3 nucleotide sequence: TGTGCCAGCAGGTCTCGGGACTCATGGAATGAGCAGTTCTTC.

This clonotype was seen ten or more times. The chain recombines TRBV4-2 with TRBJ1-2; no firm D call. The CDR3 consists of 14 residues. CDR1 and CDR2 from the germline V gene are LGHNA and YNFKEQ. V shed 0 bases and J shed 4 bases, with 9 bases lying between them. The CDR3 protein is CASSQDLVSYGYTF. In DNA, the CDR3 is TGTGCCAGCAGCCAAGATCTGGTGAGCTATGGCTACACCTTC.

As regards this clonotype: It may be a read error: a sequence one base away is much more abundant. This rearrangement joins TRBV5-1 to TRBJ1-5; possibly TRBD1 for D (6 bases). The length of the CDR3 is 16 residues. Germline CDR1 reads SGHRS; CDR2 reads YFSETQ. V gave up 0 bases and J gave up 5 bases, with 15 bases separating them. Here the CDR3 reads CASSLGTLGADQPQHF. The CDR3 DNA reads TGCGCCAGCAGCTTGGGAACCTTGGGGGCTGATCAGCCCCAGCATTTT.

This chain links TRBV7-8 with TRBJ2-7; unclear D gene. The CDR3 is 13 residues long. Per germline, CDR1 SGHVS and CDR2 FQNEAQ. Trimming took off 0 bases at V and 4 bases at J, with 7 bases between the two ends. The CDR3 DNA is TGTGCCAGCAGCTTAGCTCCGGTTTACGAGCAGTACTTC. Protein: CASSLAPVYEQYF.

V gene TRBV3-1 combines with J gene TRBJ2-1; D is undetermined. The V gene lost 1 base and the J gene lost 8 bases, with 9 bases spanning the gap. The CDR3 totals 13 residues. The germline V gene has CDR1 LGHDT and CDR2 YNNKEL (reference sequence). The CDR3 region is CASSQVLFDEQFF. Written as DNA, the CDR3 is TGTGCCAGCAGCCAAGTCCTCTTTGATGAGCAGTTCTTC.

The chain combines TRBV5-1 with TRBJ2-3; D ambiguous. Trimming removed 4 bases from V and 2 bases from J, with 5 bases in between. This CDR3 comprises 12 residues. Germline V CDR1 and CDR2: SGHRS, YFSETQ. CDR3 nucleotides: TGCGCCAGCAGCCAGTACACAGATACGCAGTATTTT. Its protein product is CASSQYTDTQYF. Using reference TRBV5-1 and TRBJ2-3 for the parts outside the CDR3, the full variable domain is KAGVTQTPRYLIKTRGQQVTLSCSPISGHRSVSWYQQTPGQGLQFLFEYFSETQRNKGNFPGRFSGRQFSNSRSEMNVSTLELGDSALYLCASSQYTDTQYFGPGTRLTVL.

This clonotype was seen more than once but under ten times. A read error may explain this, as a much larger clone is one base away. The gene calls are TRBV7-9 and TRBJ2-1, with 8 bases fitting TRBD1. There are 16 residues in the CDR3. The germline V gene encodes CDR1 SEHNR and CDR2 FQNEAQ (reference sequence). The ends lost 5 bases at V and 0 bases at J; junction bases unmatched: 6. CDR3 coding DNA: TGTGCCAGCAGCCCTTATGACAGGGGCTCCTACAATGAGCAGTTCTTC. Amino acids: CASSPYDRGSYNEQFF.

The chain uses TRBV11-2 and TRBJ1-2; no clear D gene. The CDR3 is 14 amino acids. Trimming cost V 3 bases and J 8 bases, with 16 bases left between them. Germline values: CDR1 SGHAT, CDR2 FQNNGV. The CDR3 sequence: CASSLGGGPKGYTF. The CDR3 DNA follows: TGTGCCAGCAGCTTGGGCGGCGGTCCAAAGGGCTACACCTTC.

The genes are TRBV20-1 and TRBJ1-1, with D hard to call. The CDR3 length is 12 residues. The germline gives CDR1 DFQATT, CDR2 SNEGSKA (reference sequence). Trimming left V 1 base short and J 6 bases short, with 9 bases between. The CDR3 DNA is TGCAGTGCTAGAGGGGGTGAGTCTGAAGCTTTCTTT. Translating it yields CSARGGESEAFF.

This clonotype was counted many times. This rearrangement joins TRBV19 to TRBJ2-6, with TRBD1 as a possible D gene (6 bases). Germline V gene data show CDR1 as LNHDA and CDR2 as SQIVND (reference sequence). The CDR3 contains 15 residues. Trimming cost V 5 bases and J 4 bases, with 12 bases left between them. CDR3 nucleotides: TGTGCCAGTAGTTCGCCAGGGGTCGGGGCCAACGTCCTGACTTTC. It encodes CASSSPGVGANVLTF.

This clonotype was counted at least ten times. This CDR3 reads CSARASGVTSCTF. The DNA for the CDR3 is TGCAGTGCTAGAGCCTCCGGCGTCACCTCATGTACCTTC. The chain uses TRBV20-1 and TRBJ1-2; D is unclear. Deletions cut 1 base from V and 14 bases from J, with 20 bases between. CDR1 is DFQATT, CDR2 SNEGSKA, per germline (reference sequence). This CDR3 contains 13 residues.

This clonotype showed up many times. This rearrangement joins TRBV27 to TRBJ1-2; no firm D call. Trimming cost V 3 bases and J 2 bases, with 10 bases left between them. The CDR3 is 14 amino acids. Germline V gene data show CDR1 as MNHEY and CDR2 as SMNVEV (reference sequence). DNA for the CDR3: TGTGCCAGCAGTTTCGGGTTGGGGAACTATGGCTACACCTTC. Encoded protein: CASSFGLGNYGYTF.

The chain's CDR3 is CATSDRTGFQETQHF. The CDR3 nucleotides read TGTGCCACCAGTGATAGGACAGGGTTTCAAGAGACCCAGCATTTT. This sequence joins TRBV24-1 and TRBJ1-5; 8 bases match TRBD1. CDR3 length: 15 residues. J was trimmed by 11 bases and V by 3 bases; bases with no gene match: 11. CDR1 and CDR2 from the germline V gene are KGHDR and SFDVKD.

The chain couples TRBV7-9 to TRBJ2-6, with D perhaps assigned TRBD1 or TRBD2 (5 bases each). V lost 6 bases and J lost 9, with 21 bases in between. Germline values: CDR1 SEHNR, CDR2 FQNEAQ (reference sequence). There are 16 residues in the CDR3. CDR3 nucleotides: TGTGCCAGCAGTCCGGCCGGAACCGGGGCAGTCAACGTCCTGACTTTC. Amino acid sequence: CASSPAGTGAVNVLTF. Together with reference TRBV7-9 and TRBJ2-6, the CDR3 gives the full variable domain: DTGVSQNPRHKITKRGQNVTFRCDPISEHNRLYWYRQTLGQGPEFLTYFQNEAQLEKSRLLSDRFSAERPKGSFSTLEIQRTEQGDSAMYLCASSPAGTGAVNVLTFGAGSRLTVL.

The rearrangement uses TRBV19 and TRBJ2-6; tentatively, D is TRBD1 or TRBD2 (6 bases each). The length of the CDR3 is 18 residues. The V end lost 2 bases, the J end lost 1 base, and 15 bases lay between the germline ends. CDR1 is LNHDA, CDR2 SQIVND, per germline (reference sequence). The CDR3 nucleotides read TGTGCCAGTAGTATAAGGAGGGGGACACGGTCTGGGGCCAACGTCCTGACTTTC. Amino acid sequence: CASSIRRGTRSGANVLTF. The full variable domain, in which reference TRBV19 and TRBJ2-6 provide the parts outside the CDR3, is DGGITQSPKYLFRKEGQNVTLSCEQNLNHDAMYWYRQDPGQGLRLIYYSQIVNDFQKGDIAEGYSVSREKKESFPLTVTSAQKNPTAFYLCASSIRRGTRSGANVLTFGAGSRLTVL.

This chain joins TRBV7-9 and TRBJ2-6; D may be TRBD2 (6 bases). The CDR3 is 15 residues long. Germline CDR1 is SEHNR and CDR2 is FQNEAQ (reference sequence). Trimming cost V 5 bases and J 4 bases, with 12 bases left between them. For the CDR3, the DNA is TGTGCCAGCAGCCGGGGGACCGCCGGGGCCAACGTCCTGACTTTC. Amino acid sequence: CASSRGTAGANVLTF.

Comment on this clonotype: This CDR3 is missing its conserved last phenylalanine or tryptophan, likely due to a read error. V and J are TRBV19 and TRBJ2-2, with 8 bases identical to TRBD1. The germline V gene encodes CDR1 LNHDA and CDR2 SQIVND (reference sequence). The CDR3 is 17 residues long. The V gene end was trimmed by 4 bases and the J gene end by 4 bases; junction bases not matched to a gene: 11. This CDR3 is CASSTRGDRSLTGELFL. DNA for the CDR3: TGTGCCAGTAGTACTAGGGGGGACAGGTCCCTCACCGGGGAGCTGTTTCTT.

At least ten counts were recorded for this clonotype. This chain uses TRBV6-4 with TRBJ2-3, with D unresolved. Looked up from germline, CDR1 is MRHNA and CDR2 is SNTAGT. The CDR3 extends over 11 amino acids. V lost 10 bases and J 4 bases, leaving 9 bases between the germline ends. CDR3 DNA: TGTGCCACGCGTCGGGCAGATACGCAGTATTTT. Translation: CATRRADTQYF.

This clonotype was recorded many times. The chain employs TRBV20-1 and TRBJ2-7; TRBD1 aligns across 7 bases. The V gene's germline CDR1 is DFQATT and CDR2 SNEGSKA (reference sequence). This CDR3 contains 14 residues. Germline trimming cut 4 bases from V and 3 bases from J; bases unmatched to any gene: 9. CDR3 residues: CSATGGGGIYEQYF. Here the CDR3 DNA reads TGCAGTGCTACAGGGGGTGGGGGTATCTACGAGCAGTACTTC.

Comment on this clonotype: One end of the junction fails to match germline, which may point to a read error. The chain joins TRBV7-9 to TRBJ1-5, with a possible D match to TRBD1 (5 bases). This CDR3 is built from 14 residues. Germline loops: CDR1 SEHNR, CDR2 FQNEAQ (reference sequence). The CDR3 loop is CASSQERGSQPQHF. Written as DNA, the CDR3 is TGCGCCAGCAGCCAAGAGCGGGGGTCTCAGCCCCAGCATTTT.

The rearrangement links TRBV15 to TRBJ2-3; D call uncertain. Looked up from germline, CDR1 is LNHNV and CDR2 is YYDKDF (reference sequence). With 1 base removed from V and 4 bases from J, the gap between germline ends came to 12 bases. The CDR3 is 15 amino acids. Here the CDR3 DNA reads TGTGCCACCAGCAGAGGCGTGGTTGGTCCAGATACGCAGTATTTT. This gives the protein CATSRGVVGPDTQYF. Combining the CDR3 with reference TRBV15 and TRBJ2-3 gives the whole variable domain DAMVIQNPRYQVTQFGKPVTLSCSQTLNHNVMYWYQQKSSQAPKLLFHYYDKDFNNEADTPDNFQSRRPNTSFCFLDIRSPGLGDTAMYLCATSRGVVGPDTQYFGPGTRLTVL.

Many counts were recorded for this clonotype. The rearrangement links TRBV2 to TRBJ2-5, with D uncertain. There are 16 residues in the CDR3. CDR1 and CDR2 from the germline V gene are SNHLY and FYNNEI. Trimming left V 7 bases short and J 4 bases short, with 22 bases between. In nucleotides, the CDR3 is TGTGCCAGCACCCCAGGTCCGTCTAAAGTTTTAGAGACCCAGTACTTC. Protein product: CASTPGPSKVLETQYF.

This clonotype was seen ten or more times. The V gene is TRBV6-1, the J gene TRBJ2-3; no firm D call. The V gene lost 0 bases and the J gene lost 3 bases, with 7 bases spanning the gap. CDR3 length: 14 residues. In germline, CDR1 is MNHNS, CDR2 SASEGT. CDR3 DNA sequence: TGTGCCAGCAGTGAAGCGCTTCGGACAGATACGCAGTATTTT. Amino acid sequence: CASSEALRTDTQYF.

This clonotype was seen many times. This chain links TRBV2 with TRBJ2-7; D is perhaps TRBD1 or TRBD2 (5 bases each). The ends were cut back, 5 bases at V and 4 bases at J, with 15 bases in the middle. This CDR3 region has 14 residues. In germline, CDR1 is SNHLY, CDR2 FYNNEI. DNA of the CDR3: TGTGCCAGCAGTAGAGGGTGGCAGGGATACGAGCAGTACTTC. The encoded protein is CASSRGWQGYEQYF.

At least ten counts were recorded for this clonotype. This chain uses TRBV7-3 with TRBJ2-7; D is undetermined. V was trimmed by 1 base and J by 6 bases, leaving 4 bases between them. The CDR3 extends over 11 amino acids. Germline V CDR1 and CDR2: SGHTA, FQGTGA. CDR3: CASSLRVEQYF. In DNA form, the CDR3 reads TGTGCCAGCAGCTTAAGGGTCGAGCAGTACTTC.

This clonotype has a handful of counts. V usage is TRBV18 and J usage is TRBJ2-1, with D possibly being TRBD1 (6 bases). The CDR3 consists of 17 residues. Per germline, CDR1 KGHSH and CDR2 LQKENI. V was trimmed by 2 bases and J by 3 bases, leaving 17 bases between them. The CDR3 DNA follows: TGTGCCAGCTCACCATCCAGGGGAATAAGGTTCTACAATGAGCAGTTCTTC. Translated: CASSPSRGIRFYNEQFF.

This clonotype was seen more than once but under ten times. This sequence joins TRBV6-1 and TRBJ1-5; 7 bases fit TRBD1. Germline CDR1 and CDR2: MNHNS and SASEGT. This CDR3 region has 15 residues. J gave up 5 bases and V 4 bases, and 8 bases lay outside the gene matches. The CDR3 loop is CASSGLRGLYQPQHF. For the CDR3, the DNA is TGTGCCAGCAGTGGGCTGAGGGGGCTATATCAGCCCCAGCATTTT.

This clonotype was observed a handful of times. A junction boundary mismatches the germline segment, possibly from a read error. The chain links TRBV7-7 to TRBJ2-1; 7 bases map to TRBD2. CDR3 size: 15 residues. Germline CDR1 reads SSHAT; CDR2 reads FNYEAQ (reference sequence). CDR3 region: CASSPGTKSSNEQFF. Written as DNA, the CDR3 is TGTGCCAGCAGCCCAGGGACTAAATCCTCCAATGAGCAGTTCTTC.

This clonotype was picked up many times. This chain connects TRBV2 to TRBJ2-7, with D perhaps matching TRBD2 (5 bases). V lost 2 bases, J lost 4 bases, and 6 bases lay in between. The CDR3 runs 12 residues. Germline CDR1 SNHLY, CDR2 FYNNEI. Here the CDR3 reads CASSEWEYEQYF. CDR3 in DNA: TGTGCCAGCAGTGAATGGGAGTACGAGCAGTACTTC.

The rearrangement uses TRBV4-1 and TRBJ1-2; D possibly corresponds to TRBD1 (6 bases). CDR3 length equals 19 residues. Germline CDR1 is MGHRA and CDR2 is YSYEKL. V was pared by 3 bases and J by 8 bases, with 31 bases between. CDR3 in amino acids: CASSQSTQGFENFVYGYTF. The DNA for the CDR3 is TGCGCCAGCAGCCAGTCAACACAGGGTTTCGAAAATTTTGTGTACGGCTACACCTTC.